This TCR beta chain was sequenced during a study of T cells in localized non-small cell lung cancer. The study's findings and limits: When the top 100 tumor clones were examined, a median around 58 of them also appeared in the adjacent lung, which was paired and uninvolved.

The CDR3 contains 14 residues. Deletions cut 4 bases from V and 6 bases from J, with 12 bases between. Germline V CDR1 and CDR2: SGHNT, YENEEA. The assay was immunoSEQ multiplex PCR, and TCRdb's table has in-frame clones only and misses some. Of around 3,500 clones in the sample, less than 20% are singletons; the top ten hold less than 9.5%. This clone was recorded at least ten times. Its antigen is currently unknown. The V call is TRBV11-3, the J call TRBJ2-2; D is unclear. The sequence came from a woman aged 35 to 75 with stage III squamous cell lung carcinoma. Sequencing was performed on lung tumor tissue, taken before any cancer treatment. This CDR3 reads CASSYWSDPGELFF. Written as DNA, the CDR3 is TGTGCCAGCAGCTATTGGTCGGATCCCGGGGAGCTGTTTTTT.